Listed below are T cell receptor beta chains from one sample, sequenced in a study of blood T cell repertoires in COVID-19. Profiling relied on immunoSEQ multiplex PCR, and the TCRdb table lists in-frame clones only, not all of them. The data contain fewer than 180,000 clones, over 65% of them seen just once; the ten biggest clones take up 2.2%. The sample consisted of peripheral blood. Receptor source: a man between 65 and 85 years old with acute or convalescent COVID-19. Each CDR3 is given with its conserved first and last residue. D genes are given only for firm matches. Size tells how often a clone was seen (once, few, many) or the class of an expanded clone, and some rows leave it out.

CDR3 length: 14
D gene: .
clone size: .
J gene: TRBJ1-2
V gene: TRBV19
CDR3 DNA: TGTGCCAGTAGCCGCCCGGGAGCTCGGCATGGCTACACCTTC
CDR3 protein: CASSRPGARHGYTF

CDR3 length: 16
D gene: .
clone size: .
J gene: TRBJ1-5
V gene: TRBV6-6
CDR3 DNA: TGTGCCAGCAGTTACCACAGATCCCCCAGCAATCAGCCCCAGCATTTT
CDR3 protein: CASSYHRSPSNQPQHF

CDR3 length: 13
D gene: .
clone size: .
J gene: TRBJ1-1
V gene: TRBV18
CDR3 DNA: TGTGCCAGCTCACCACCGTTCGGGGGTAGGGCTTTCTTT
CDR3 protein: CASSPPFGGRAFF

CDR3 length: 14
D gene: TRBD2
clone size: once
J gene: TRBJ2-7
V gene: TRBV18
CDR3 DNA: TGTGCCAGCTCACCAAGCGGGATCTCCTACGAGCAGTACTTC
CDR3 protein: CASSPSGISYEQYF

CDR3 length: 14
D gene: .
clone size: .
J gene: TRBJ1-4
V gene: TRBV10-2
CDR3 DNA: TGCGCCAGCGACGGAGGTGCAACTAATGAAAAACTGTTTTTT
CDR3 protein: CASDGGATNEKLFF

CDR3 length: 15
D gene: TRBD2
clone size: .
J gene: TRBJ2-1
V gene: TRBV14
CDR3 DNA: TGTGCCAGCAGCCCCCTTAGCGGGGCCTACAATGAGCAGTTCTTC
CDR3 protein: CASSPLSGAYNEQFF

CDR3 length: 14
D gene: .
clone size: .
J gene: TRBJ2-7
V gene: TRBV27
CDR3 DNA: TGTGCCAGCACCTCGGCGGGACAGCCCTACGAGCAGTACTTC
CDR3 protein: CASTSAGQPYEQYF

CDR3 length: 17
D gene: .
clone size: once
J gene: TRBJ2-1
V gene: TRBV5-1
CDR3 DNA: TGCGCCAGCAGCTTGTCCCCTAGCTGGGTCTCCTACAATGAGCAGTTCTTC
CDR3 protein: CASSLSPSWVSYNEQFF

CDR3 length: 14
D gene: TRBD1
clone size: .
J gene: TRBJ1-5
V gene: TRBV2
CDR3 DNA: TGTGCCAGCAGTGAAGGACAGGGGGGGCAGCCCCAGCATTTT
CDR3 protein: CASSEGQGGQPQHF

CDR3 length: 16
D gene: .
clone size: .
J gene: TRBJ2-3
V gene: TRBV5-4
CDR3 DNA: TGTGCCAGCAGCTTGCGGGTGGCGGGCCCCACAGATACGCAGTATTTT
CDR3 protein: CASSLRVAGPTDTQYF

CDR3 length: 13
D gene: .
clone size: .
J gene: TRBJ2-1
V gene: TRBV24-1
CDR3 DNA: TGTGCCACCAGTGATCCCGGACAGAATGAGCAGTTCTTC
CDR3 protein: CATSDPGQNEQFF

CDR3 length: 14
D gene: .
clone size: few
J gene: TRBJ2-7
V gene: TRBV30
CDR3 DNA: TGTGCCTGGAGTGCCCCAACTAGCACCGGCGAGCAGTACTTC
CDR3 protein: CAWSAPTSTGEQYF

CDR3 length: 13
D gene: .
clone size: .
J gene: TRBJ1-4
V gene: TRBV3-1/TRBV3-2
CDR3 DNA: TGTGCCAGCAGCCCCCCCGGGGACAAAAAACTGTTTTTT
CDR3 protein: CASSPPGDKKLFF

CDR3 length: 14
D gene: .
clone size: .
J gene: TRBJ1-6
V gene: TRBV18
CDR3 DNA: TGTGCCAGCTCACCTAGGGACACTAATTCACCCCTCCACTTT
CDR3 protein: CASSPRDTNSPLHF

CDR3 length: 15
D gene: TRBD1
clone size: .
J gene: TRBJ2-7
V gene: TRBV5-1
CDR3 DNA: TGCGCCAGCAGCCCCCGGACAGGGGACCCTTACGAGCAGTACTTC
CDR3 protein: CASSPRTGDPYEQYF

CDR3 length: 15
D gene: .
clone size: .
J gene: TRBJ1-2
V gene: TRBV19
CDR3 DNA: TGTGCCAGTAGTATCATCCGGGTCAGAGGCTATGGCTACACCTTC
CDR3 protein: CASSIIRVRGYGYTF

CDR3 length: 15
D gene: .
clone size: .
J gene: TRBJ2-7
V gene: TRBV11-2
CDR3 DNA: TGTGCCAGCAGCAAAGAGGGTCCCAATACCTACGAGCAGTACTTC
CDR3 protein: CASSKEGPNTYEQYF

CDR3 length: 11
D gene: TRBD2
clone size: .
J gene: TRBJ2-3
V gene: TRBV12-3/TRBV12-4
CDR3 DNA: TGTGCCAGCACCCCGGGGGGTACGCAGTATTTT
CDR3 protein: CASTPGGTQYF

CDR3 length: 16
D gene: TRBD1
clone size: .
J gene: TRBJ1-1
V gene: TRBV28
CDR3 DNA: TGTGCCAGCAGTTTGAACAGGGGGCGTATGAACACTGAAGCTTTCTTT
CDR3 protein: CASSLNRGRMNTEAFF

CDR3 length: 14
D gene: .
clone size: .
J gene: TRBJ1-1
V gene: TRBV5-1
CDR3 DNA: TGCGCCAGCAGCTTGGACAGGAGGGGAACTGAAGCTTTCTTT
CDR3 protein: CASSLDRRGTEAFF

CDR3 length: 16
D gene: TRBD2
clone size: .
J gene: TRBJ2-1
V gene: TRBV19
CDR3 DNA: TGTGCCAGTAGTCCTCGGGCGGGAGGGCACTACAATGAGCAGTTCTTC
CDR3 protein: CASSPRAGGHYNEQFF

CDR3 length: 15
D gene: TRBD2
clone size: once
J gene: TRBJ2-5
V gene: TRBV6-6
CDR3 DNA: TGTGCCAGCAGCCGTACTAGCGGGGGAGGTGAGACCCAGTACTTC
CDR3 protein: CASSRTSGGGETQYF

CDR3 length: 17
D gene: TRBD2
clone size: .
J gene: TRBJ2-3
V gene: TRBV7-2
CDR3 DNA: TGTGCCAGCAGCCCTGGGGGGACTAGCGGGGACACAGATACGCAGTATTTT
CDR3 protein: CASSPGGTSGDTDTQYF

CDR3 length: 14
D gene: TRBD1
clone size: once
J gene: TRBJ2-7
V gene: TRBV11-2
CDR3 DNA: TGTGCCAGCGGCCTGGACAGGGGACCCTACGAGCAGTACTTC
CDR3 protein: CASGLDRGPYEQYF

CDR3 length: 15
D gene: .
clone size: .
J gene: TRBJ2-7
V gene: TRBV3-1/TRBV3-2
CDR3 DNA: TGTGCCAGCAGCCAAGTAGCCTCAAGCTCCTACGAGCAGTACTTC
CDR3 protein: CASSQVASSSYEQYF

CDR3 length: 15
D gene: .
clone size: .
J gene: TRBJ1-4
V gene: TRBV6-1
CDR3 DNA: TGTGCCAGCAGTGAGGAGGGGAATGATAATGAAAAACTGTTTTTT
CDR3 protein: CASSEEGNDNEKLFF